This T cell receptor beta chain was sequenced in a study of post-analysis software for immune sequencing data. About this clonotype itself: The antigen remains unidentified.

Study conclusions and caveats: Compared with controls, patients had more of about 5 TRBV segments, including TRBV5-6, TRBV5-1 and TRBV20-1.

Unique molecular identifiers were built into the TCR beta cDNA libraries. TCRdb processed the PCR reads anew with MiXCR; each CDR3 protein has one entry. Here the sample spans approximately 730,000 distinct CDR3 sequences, 25% to 30% being singletons. Germline CDR1 DFQATT, CDR2 SNEGSKA (reference sequence). The CDR3 extends over 17 amino acids. With 0 bases removed from V and 1 base from J, the gap between germline ends came to 13 bases. The V call is TRBV20-1, the J call TRBJ1-6, with no clear D. Sequenced material: blood. This clonotype originated in a girl between 10 and 17 years old with multiple sclerosis. CDR3 in amino acids: CSARDPWTNSYNSPLHF. CDR3 bases: TGCAGTGCTAGAGATCCTTGGACCAATTCCTATAATTCACCCCTCCACTTT.